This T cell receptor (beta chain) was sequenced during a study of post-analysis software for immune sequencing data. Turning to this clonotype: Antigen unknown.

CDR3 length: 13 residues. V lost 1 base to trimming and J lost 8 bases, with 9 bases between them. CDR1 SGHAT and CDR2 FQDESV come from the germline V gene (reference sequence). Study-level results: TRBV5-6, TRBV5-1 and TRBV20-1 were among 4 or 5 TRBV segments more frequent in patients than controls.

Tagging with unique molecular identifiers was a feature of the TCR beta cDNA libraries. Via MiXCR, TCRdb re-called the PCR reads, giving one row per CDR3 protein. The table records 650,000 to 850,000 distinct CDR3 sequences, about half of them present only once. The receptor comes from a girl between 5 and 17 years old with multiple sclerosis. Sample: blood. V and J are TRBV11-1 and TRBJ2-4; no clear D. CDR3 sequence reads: CASSLVPTDIQYF. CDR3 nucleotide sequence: TGTGCCAGCAGCTTAGTACCCACGGACATTCAGTACTTC.